This TCR beta chain was observed in a study of OX40 agonist ivuxolimab in advanced cancers. For the study at large: Each patient was given ivuxolimab into a vein every 2 weeks, at 0.01 to 10 mg/kg. Whole-study results and caveats: Doses of 0.1 to 3.0 mg/kg were accompanied by clonal expansion of CD4+ and CD8+ blood T cells by week 6.

A note on this clone: Its matching antigen is unknown.

Here immunoSEQ multiplex PCR was the method, and the copy in TCRdb shows in-frame clones only, minus some. This sample yields some 80,000 clones, of which more than 75% are seen a single time; roughly 0.3% belongs to the top ten. Germline CDR1 and CDR2: SEHNR and FQNEAQ (reference sequence). The CDR3 totals 13 residues. With 1 base removed from V and 6 bases from J, the gap between germline ends came to 10 bases. The chain is built from TRBV7-9 and TRBJ2-7; D ambiguous. The TCR originated in an adult with an advanced solid tumor such as melanoma, head and neck, liver or kidney cancer. The material sequenced was CD4+ or CD8+ T cells sorted from blood, taken in a trial of the OX40 agonist ivuxolimab. The CDR3 DNA reads TGTGCCAGCAGCTTAGTGGGCCGGGCCGAGCAGTACTTC. Its protein product is CASSLVGRAEQYF.